The 29 T cell receptor beta chains below come from one sample, sequenced in a study of blood T cell repertoires in COVID-19. Only in-frame clones appear in the TCRdb table, and some are missing; sequencing was by immunoSEQ multiplex PCR. The table records 68,000 or so clones, 86% of them present only once. Sequencing was performed on peripheral blood. The receptors here all came from a man aged 45 to 65 with acute or convalescent COVID-19.

The chain couples TRBV5-1 to TRBJ1-4, with 8 bases fitting TRBD1. This CDR3 is 15 amino acids long. Germline assignment: CDR1 SGHRS and CDR2 YFSETQ. J lost 8 bases, V lost 4 bases, and 10 bases had no gene match. The chain's CDR3 is CASSLRSGQGEKLFF. CDR3 DNA sequence: TGCGCCAGCAGCCTGCGAAGCGGACAGGGAGAAAAACTGTTTTTT.

The gene calls are TRBV11-2 and TRBJ2-7; weak D call: TRBD1 (5 bases). V dropped 6 bases and J dropped 0 bases, with 21 bases sitting between them. Per the germline V gene, CDR1 is SGHAT and CDR2 is FQNNGV. The CDR3 length is 17 residues. The CDR3 reads CASSYRLWGESSYEQYF. The CDR3 DNA reads TGTGCCAGCAGTTACCGGCTTTGGGGCGAGAGCTCCTACGAGCAGTACTTC. The variable domain in full, with the rest retrieved from reference TRBV11-2 and TRBJ2-7, is EAGVAQSPRYKIIEKRQSVAFWCNPISGHATLYWYQQILGQGPKLLIQFQNNGVVDDSQLPKDRFSAERLKGVDSTLKIQPAKLEDSAVYLCASSYRLWGESSYEQYFGPGTRLTVT.

The chain combines TRBV20-1 with TRBJ2-5, with TRBD2 identical over 12 bases. Per germline, CDR1 DFQATT and CDR2 SNEGSKA (reference sequence). Unmatched junction bases numbered 10, after V lost 3 bases and J lost 5 bases. This CDR3 is 16 amino acids long. DNA for the CDR3: TGCAGTGCTAGTTGGGGACTAGCGGGTATGGGGGAGACCCAGTACTTC. Protein sequence: CSASWGLAGMGETQYF.

This clone appeared a few times. The V and J genes are TRBV29-1 and TRBJ1-1; the match to TRBD1 covers 9 bases. The CDR3 runs 18 residues. Germline V lookup: CDR1 SQVTM, CDR2 ANQGSEA. V was clipped by 1 base and J by 4 bases; unmatched bases: 16. CDR3 DNA sequence: TGCAGCGTTGAAGGATTAGACAGGGGACAGGGAGTAAGCACTGAAGCTTTCTTT. This translates into CSVEGLDRGQGVSTEAFF.

The genes are TRBV5-1 and TRBJ2-7, with TRBD2 matching 12 bases. The CDR3 is made up of 19 amino acids. V shed 0 bases, J shed 0 bases, and the junction held 10 bases outside the gene matches. In germline, CDR1 is SGHRS, CDR2 YFSETQ. The CDR3 bases are TGCGCCAGCAGCTTGGTTGGAACGTCGACTAGCGGGAGCTCCTACGAGCAGTACTTC. Translated, it gives CASSLVGTSTSGSSYEQYF.

Points on this clone: One end of the junction varies from germline; a read error may be responsible. V is TRBV7-9 and J is TRBJ2-3; TRBD2 matches at 8 bases. The CDR3 sequence is 16 residues long. Germline CDR1 reads SEHNR; CDR2 reads FQNEAQ (reference sequence). The DNA for the CDR3 is TGTGCCAGCAGCTTCCCAACTAGCGGAAGCACAGATACGCGGTATTTT. This translates into CASSFPTSGSTDTRYF.

The chain couples TRBV30 to TRBJ1-4, with 7 nucleotides matching TRBD1. CDR1 and CDR2 from the germline V gene are GTSNPN and SVGIG (reference sequence). J lost 4 bases, V lost 0 bases, and 11 bases had no gene match. The length of the CDR3 is 17 residues. The CDR3 sequence is CAWSVMGQSFFNEKLFF. The CDR3 DNA sequence: TGTGCCTGGAGTGTAATGGGACAGAGCTTCTTTAATGAAAAACTGTTTTTT.

This clone was seen at least ten times. V is TRBV4-1 and J is TRBJ2-1; D not resolved. V shed 0 bases and J shed 7 bases, with 13 bases lying between them. Germline CDR1 is MGHRA and CDR2 is YSYEKL. The CDR3 has 15 amino acids. CDR3 in amino acids: CASSQDLSGKNEQFF. In nucleotides, the CDR3 is TGCGCCAGCAGCCAAGATTTGTCGGGTAAAAATGAGCAGTTCTTC.

The chain links TRBV5-1 to TRBJ2-5, with 9 bases identical to TRBD1. The junction had 12 bases not matched to a gene; V was cut back by 4 bases and J by 2 bases. Germline CDR1 SGHRS, CDR2 YFSETQ. The CDR3 has 17 amino acids. The CDR3 region is CASSGTGNPRRQETQYF. Written as DNA, the CDR3 is TGCGCCAGCAGCGGGACAGGGAACCCCCGAAGACAAGAGACCCAGTACTTC.

The J gene is TRBJ1-6, the V gene TRBV21-1; the tabulated D call, TRBD1, remains unverified against the DNA. TRBV21-1 is a pseudogene locus. This CDR3 region has 17 residues. The CDR3: CASSKGPRTEPNSPLHF. The CDR3 nucleotides read TGTGCCAGCAGCAAAGGCCCCCGGACAGAGCCTAATTCACCCCTCCACTTT.

The chain links TRBV29-1 to TRBJ2-2; D not resolved. Between the trimmed V and J ends, which lost 5 bases and 2 bases, there was a span of 6 bases. The length of the CDR3 is 12 residues. The germline V gene encodes CDR1 SQVTM and CDR2 ANQGSEA. CDR3: CSVLRNTGELFF. CDR3 coding DNA: TGCAGCGTTCTTCGTAACACCGGGGAGCTGTTTTTT.

The chain recombines TRBV24-1 with TRBJ2-1; 10 bases match TRBD2. The V gene's germline CDR1 is KGHDR and CDR2 SFDVKD. The V and J ends lost 4 bases and 1 base, in that order; junction bases with no gene match: 6. The CDR3 runs 17 residues. The DNA for the CDR3 is TGTGCCACCAGTGACCCCCTAGCGGGAGAATCCTACAATGAGCAGTTCTTC. This translates into CATSDPLAGESYNEQFF.

The rearrangement uses TRBV18 and TRBJ2-5; 9 bases are shared with TRBD2. The CDR3 loop spans 14 amino acids. CDR1 is KGHSH, CDR2 LQKENI, per germline. The V gene end was trimmed by 2 bases and the J gene end by 5 bases; junction bases not matched to a gene: 3. CDR3 sequence reads: CASSPAGGPETQYF. The DNA of the CDR3 is TGTGCCAGCTCACCAGCGGGGGGGCCGGAGACCCAGTACTTC.

V and J are TRBV7-2 and TRBJ1-2, with TRBD1 identical over 7 bases. Germline V gives CDR1 SGHTA, CDR2 FQGNSA. This CDR3 spans 14 amino acids. The V and J ends lost 4 bases and 8 bases, in that order; junction bases with no gene match: 10. Here the CDR3 DNA reads TGTGCCAGCAGCTCCCGGGACAGTAGGGTCGGCTACACCTTC. It specifies CASSSRDSRVGYTF. Using reference TRBV7-2 and TRBJ1-2 for the parts outside the CDR3, the full variable domain is GAGVSQSPSNKVTEKGKDVELRCDPISGHTALYWYRQSLGQGLEFLIYFQGNSAPDKSGLPSDRFSAERTGGSVSTLTIQRTQQEDSAVYLCASSSRDSRVGYTFGSGTRLTVV.

The J gene is TRBJ2-1, the V gene TRBV10-2, with TRBD2 identical over 10 bases. With 6 bases clipped from V and 6 bases from J, the junction kept 8 bases outside the gene matches. The germline gives CDR1 WSHSY, CDR2 SAAADI. The CDR3 loop spans 15 amino acids. Here the CDR3 reads CASRAGGRGANEQFF. CDR3 DNA sequence: TGCGCCAGCAGAGCGGGAGGGCGGGGGGCCAATGAGCAGTTCTTC.

The V gene is TRBV28, the J gene TRBJ1-5; 9 bases align to TRBD1. The trim removed 6 bases at V and 1 base at J, leaving 13 bases unmatched. The CDR3 is 18 amino acids. Germline V gives CDR1 MDHEN, CDR2 SYDVKM. CDR3 in DNA: TGTGCCAGCAGAGTTTGGGGACAGGGTAGGGGGAGCAATCAGCCCCAGCATTTT. This gives the protein CASRVWGQGRGSNQPQHF.

This clone showed up just once. The genes are TRBV18 and TRBJ2-7; tentative D call: TRBD2 (6 bases). The CDR3 consists of 12 residues. V was shortened by 6 bases and J by 2 bases, with 8 bases between the two germline ends. CDR1 is KGHSH and CDR2 is LQKENI in the germline V gene. The CDR3 here is CASSEGPYEQYF. The CDR3 DNA reads TGTGCCAGCTCGGAGGGGCCCTACGAGCAGTACTTC.

The CDR3 loop is CASSKDTGGTLNYGYTF. For the CDR3, the DNA is TGTGCCAGTAGTAAGGATACAGGCGGGACCCTCAACTATGGCTACACCTTC. The V and J genes are TRBV19 and TRBJ1-2, with D possibly matching TRBD1 (5 bases). The V gene lost 4 bases and the J gene lost 2 bases, with 20 bases spanning the gap. This CDR3 is 17 amino acids long. In germline, CDR1 is LNHDA, CDR2 SQIVND (reference sequence).

The V and J genes are TRBV27 and TRBJ2-1; unclear D gene. Germline-derived CDR1 and CDR2 are MNHEY and SMNVEV (reference sequence). The CDR3 loop spans 13 amino acids. V was shortened by 0 bases and J by 4 bases, with 4 bases between the two germline ends. CDR3 nucleotide sequence: TGTGCCAGCAGTTTATCGTCATACAATGAGCAGTTCTTC. Amino acids: CASSLSSYNEQFF.

The chain combines TRBV7-6 with TRBJ2-3, with D perhaps TRBD2 (5 bases). In germline, CDR1 is SGHVS, CDR2 FNYEAQ. V lost 5 bases and J lost 2, with 11 bases in between. CDR3 length equals 14 residues. CDR3 region: CASSQAVLTDTQYF. For the CDR3, the DNA is TGTGCCAGCAGCCAAGCGGTACTCACAGATACGCAGTATTTT.

CDR3 amino acids: CASSRDLQETQYF. The CDR3, as DNA: TGTGCCAGCAGCCGGGATCTCCAAGAGACCCAGTACTTC. This chain joins TRBV5-6 and TRBJ2-5; tentatively, D is TRBD2 (5 bases). With 4 bases removed from V and 1 base from J, the gap between germline ends came to 8 bases. The CDR3 consists of 13 residues. Germline V CDR1 and CDR2: SGHDT, YYEEEE.

The V gene is TRBV3-1 (or the pseudogene TRBV3-2), the J gene TRBJ2-1, with D perhaps matching TRBD2 (6 bases). V lost 2 bases and J 6 bases, leaving 11 bases between the germline ends. CDR1 and CDR2 from the germline V gene are LGHDT and YNNKEL (reference sequence). The length of the CDR3 is 14 residues. The CDR3 here is CASSQLGGRNEQFF. The CDR3 DNA reads TGTGCCAGCAGCCAATTGGGAGGCCGCAATGAGCAGTTCTTC.

The chain uses TRBV10-3 and TRBJ1-2, with D unclear. The V end was cut by 2 bases, the J end by 1 base, with 11 bases between. This CDR3 has 15 amino acids. Germline-derived CDR1 and CDR2 are ENHRY and SYGVKD. CDR3 sequence: CAISEAAGSNYGYTF. The DNA of the CDR3 is TGTGCCATCAGTGAGGCCGCCGGGAGTAACTATGGCTACACCTTC.

This chain uses TRBV9 with TRBJ2-7, with 11 bases identical to TRBD2. CDR1 and CDR2 from the germline V gene are SGDLS and YYNGEE. Germline trimming cut 4 bases from V and 5 bases from J; bases unmatched to any gene: 8. CDR3 length: 15 amino acids. DNA of the CDR3: TGTGCCAGCAGCCCCCTTAGCGGGGGGGTCAACGAGCAGTACTTC. It translates to CASSPLSGGVNEQYF. The full variable domain, in which reference TRBV9 and TRBJ2-7 provide the parts outside the CDR3, is DSGVTQTPKHLITATGQRVTLRCSPRSGDLSVYWYQQSLDQGLQFLIQYYNGEERAKGNILERFSAQQFPDLHSELNLSSLELGDSALYFCASSPLSGGVNEQYFGPGTRLTVT.

The chain couples TRBV19 to TRBJ2-1, with D possibly matching TRBD1 (6 bases). From germline, CDR1 is LNHDA and CDR2 SQIVND (reference sequence). The CDR3 length is 15 residues. The V and J ends lost 10 bases and 2 bases respectively, with 18 bases between them. CDR3 sequence reads: CATKTGTRTYNEQFF. As DNA, the CDR3 is TGTGCCACTAAAACCGGGACAAGAACCTACAATGAGCAGTTCTTC.

Here the CDR3 DNA reads TGTGCCAGCTCACCTCAAACAGGGGTCGGGCAGCCCCAGCATTTT. As protein: CASSPQTGVGQPQHF. V and J are TRBV18 and TRBJ1-5; 7 bases agree with TRBD1. Per germline, CDR1 KGHSH and CDR2 LQKENI. Trimming at V came to 3 bases and at J to 7 bases, leaving 9 bases not matched to a gene. This CDR3 spans 15 amino acids.

The chain employs TRBV4-1 and TRBJ2-1, with 7 nucleotides matching TRBD1. The CDR3 spans 14 residues. V lost 1 base and J lost 5; bases outside the gene matches: 2. Per the germline V gene, CDR1 is MGHRA and CDR2 is YSYEKL. The CDR3 spells CASSQGQGNNEQFF. CDR3 DNA: TGCGCCAGCAGCCAAGGACAGGGCAACAATGAGCAGTTCTTC.

V and J are TRBV11-2 and TRBJ2-7, with D perhaps matching TRBD1 (5 bases). Trimming left V 3 bases short and J 0 bases short, with 6 bases between. Germline lookup yields CDR1 SGHAT and CDR2 FQNNGV. The CDR3 contains 13 residues. The CDR3 nucleotides read TGTGCCAGCAGCTTCAGGGCCTCCTACGAGCAGTACTTC. Translation: CASSFRASYEQYF.

The chain links TRBV10-3 to TRBJ2-7; TRBD1 aligns across 7 bases. The CDR3 extends over 14 amino acids. V shed 4 bases, J shed 9 bases, and the junction held 12 bases outside the gene matches. From germline, CDR1 is ENHRY and CDR2 SYGVKD. The CDR3 DNA reads as TGTGCCATCAGTGGAACAGGGGAGACCAGCTCGCAGTACTTC. Its protein is CAISGTGETSSQYF.